This T cell receptor (beta chain) was captured by sequencing in a study of blood T cell repertoires in COVID-19. The repertoire was sequenced with immunoSEQ multiplex PCR; TCRdb's copy has only in-frame clones and lacks some. The table has 450,000 to 500,000 clones, more than 85% seen once. This TCR derives from a woman between 55 and 75 years old who had recovered from COVID-19. The material sequenced was PBMCs or T cells enriched from blood (not recorded which).

Here the CDR3 DNA reads TGTGCCAGCAGCCTCCGACACCTGAGCTCCTACGAGCAGTACTTC. This translates into CASSLRHLSSYEQYF. J is TRBJ2-7 and V is TRBV4-2, with no clear D. The length of the CDR3 is 15 residues. V was trimmed by 4 bases and J by 0 bases, leaving 13 bases between them. CDR1 and CDR2 from the germline V gene are LGHNA and YNFKEQ.